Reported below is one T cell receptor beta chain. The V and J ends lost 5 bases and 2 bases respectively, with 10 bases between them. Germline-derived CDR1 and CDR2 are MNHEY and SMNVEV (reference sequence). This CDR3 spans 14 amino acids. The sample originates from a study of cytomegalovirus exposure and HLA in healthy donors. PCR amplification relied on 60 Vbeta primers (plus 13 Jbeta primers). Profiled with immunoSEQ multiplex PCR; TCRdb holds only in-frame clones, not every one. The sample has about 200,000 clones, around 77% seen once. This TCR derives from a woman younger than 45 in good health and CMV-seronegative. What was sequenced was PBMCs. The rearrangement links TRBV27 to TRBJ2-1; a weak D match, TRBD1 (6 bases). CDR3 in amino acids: CASSPWTAYNEQFF. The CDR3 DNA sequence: TGTGCCAGCAGTCCCTGGACAGCCTACAATGAGCAGTTCTTC.